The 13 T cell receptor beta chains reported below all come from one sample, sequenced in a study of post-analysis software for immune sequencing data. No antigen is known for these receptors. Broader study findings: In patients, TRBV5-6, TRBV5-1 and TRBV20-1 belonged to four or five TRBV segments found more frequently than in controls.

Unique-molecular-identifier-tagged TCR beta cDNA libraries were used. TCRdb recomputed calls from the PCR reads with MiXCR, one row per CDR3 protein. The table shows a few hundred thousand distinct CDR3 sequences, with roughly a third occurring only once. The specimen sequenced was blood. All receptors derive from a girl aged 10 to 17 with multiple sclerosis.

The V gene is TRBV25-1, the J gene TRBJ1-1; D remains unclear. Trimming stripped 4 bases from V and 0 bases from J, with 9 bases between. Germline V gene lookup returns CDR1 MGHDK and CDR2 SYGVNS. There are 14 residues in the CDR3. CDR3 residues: CASSVGKMNTEAFF. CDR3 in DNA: TGTGCCAGCAGTGTAGGCAAGATGAACACTGAAGCTTTCTTT.

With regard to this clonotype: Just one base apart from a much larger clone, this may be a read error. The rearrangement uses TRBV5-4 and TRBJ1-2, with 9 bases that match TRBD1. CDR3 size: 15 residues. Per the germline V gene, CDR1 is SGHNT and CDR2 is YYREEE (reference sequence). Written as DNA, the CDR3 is TGTGCCAGCGGCTTGGCGGACAGGGGAATGGGAGGCTACACCTTC. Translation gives CASGLADRGMGGYTF.

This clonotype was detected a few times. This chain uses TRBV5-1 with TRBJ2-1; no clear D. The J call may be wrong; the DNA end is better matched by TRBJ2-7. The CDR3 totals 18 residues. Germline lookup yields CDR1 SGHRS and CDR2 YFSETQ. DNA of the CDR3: TGCGCCAGCAGCTTGGCAGGATCAGCGAGCTTCTCCTACAATGAGCAGTACTTC. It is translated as CASSLAGSASFSYNEQYF.

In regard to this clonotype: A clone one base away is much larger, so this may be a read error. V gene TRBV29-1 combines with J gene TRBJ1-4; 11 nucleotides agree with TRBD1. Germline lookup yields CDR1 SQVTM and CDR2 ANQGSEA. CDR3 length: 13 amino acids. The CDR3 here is CSGWDRGYEKRFF. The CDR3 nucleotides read TGCAGCGGCTGGGACAGGGGGTATGAAAAACGGTTTTTT.

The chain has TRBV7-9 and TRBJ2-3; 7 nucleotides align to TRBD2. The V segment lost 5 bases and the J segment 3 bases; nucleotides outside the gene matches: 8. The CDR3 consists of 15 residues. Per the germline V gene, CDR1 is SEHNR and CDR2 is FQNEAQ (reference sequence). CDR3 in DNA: TGTGCCAGCAGCCCCAGGCGAGCGGGGACAGATACGCAGTATTTT. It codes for CASSPRRAGTDTQYF. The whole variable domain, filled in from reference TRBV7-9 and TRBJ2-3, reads DTGVSQNPRHKITKRGQNVTFRCDPISEHNRLYWYRQTLGQGPEFLTYFQNEAQLEKSRLLSDRFSAERPKGSFSTLEIQRTEQGDSAMYLCASSPRRAGTDTQYFGPGTRLTVL.

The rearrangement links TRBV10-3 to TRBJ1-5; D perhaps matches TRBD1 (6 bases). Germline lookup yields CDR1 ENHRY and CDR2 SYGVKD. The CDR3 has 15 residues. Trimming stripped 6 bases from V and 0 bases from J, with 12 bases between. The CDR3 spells CAISRGEDSNQPQHF. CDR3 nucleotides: TGTGCCATCAGCAGGGGAGAGGATAGCAATCAGCCCCAGCATTTT.

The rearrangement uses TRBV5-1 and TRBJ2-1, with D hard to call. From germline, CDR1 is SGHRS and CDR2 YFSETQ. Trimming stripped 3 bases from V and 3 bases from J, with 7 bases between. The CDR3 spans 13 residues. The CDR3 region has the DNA TGCGCCAGCAGCTCCGACTTCTACAATGAGCAGTTCTTC. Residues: CASSSDFYNEQFF.

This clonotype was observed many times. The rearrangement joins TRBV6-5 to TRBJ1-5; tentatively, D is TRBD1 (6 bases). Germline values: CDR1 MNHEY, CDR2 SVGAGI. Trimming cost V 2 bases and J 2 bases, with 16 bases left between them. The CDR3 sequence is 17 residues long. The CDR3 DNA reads TGTGCCAGCAGTTACACCCGACCAGGGGAGCGCAATCAGCCCCAGCATTTT. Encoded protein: CASSYTRPGERNQPQHF.

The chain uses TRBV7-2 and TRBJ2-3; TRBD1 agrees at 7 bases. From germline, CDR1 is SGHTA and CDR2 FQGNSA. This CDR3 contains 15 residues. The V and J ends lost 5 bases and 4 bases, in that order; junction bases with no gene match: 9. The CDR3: CASSPKTGIADTQYF. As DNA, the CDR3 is TGTGCCAGCAGCCCAAAGACAGGGATAGCAGATACGCAGTATTTT. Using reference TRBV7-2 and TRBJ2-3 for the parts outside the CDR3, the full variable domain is GAGVSQSPSNKVTEKGKDVELRCDPISGHTALYWYRQSLGQGLEFLIYFQGNSAPDKSGLPSDRFSAERTGGSVSTLTIQRTQQEDSAVYLCASSPKTGIADTQYFGPGTRLTVL.

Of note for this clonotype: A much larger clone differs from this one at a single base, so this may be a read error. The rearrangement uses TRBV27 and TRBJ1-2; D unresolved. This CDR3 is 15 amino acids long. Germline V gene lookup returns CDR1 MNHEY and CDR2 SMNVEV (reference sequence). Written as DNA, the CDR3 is TGTACCACCAGTTTATCCGGCGGTTCTAGATATGGCTACACCTTC. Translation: CTTSLSGGSRYGYTF.

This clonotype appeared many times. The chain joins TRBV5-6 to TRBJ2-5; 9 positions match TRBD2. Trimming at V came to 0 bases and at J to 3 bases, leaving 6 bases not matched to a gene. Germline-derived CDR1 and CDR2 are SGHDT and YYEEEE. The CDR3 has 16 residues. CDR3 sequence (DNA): TGTGCCAGCAGCTTGGCCGCTAGGACTAGCGAAGAGACCCAGTACTTC. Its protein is CASSLAARTSEETQYF.

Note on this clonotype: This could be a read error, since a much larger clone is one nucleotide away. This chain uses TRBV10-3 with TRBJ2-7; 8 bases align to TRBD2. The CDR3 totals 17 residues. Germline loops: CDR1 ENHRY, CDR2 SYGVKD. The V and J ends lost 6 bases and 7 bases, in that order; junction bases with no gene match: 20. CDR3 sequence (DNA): TGTGCCATCAGCCACACGGCTAGCGGGTCCGGGGTAGGTGAGCAGTACTTC. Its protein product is CAISHTASGSGVGEQYF.

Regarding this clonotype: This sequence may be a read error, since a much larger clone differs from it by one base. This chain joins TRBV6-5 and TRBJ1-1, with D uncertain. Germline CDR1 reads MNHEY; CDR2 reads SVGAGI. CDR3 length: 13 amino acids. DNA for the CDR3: TGTGCCGGCAGTTCCCAGTCGTGGACTGAAGCTTTCTTT. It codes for CAGSSQSWTEAFF.